The T cell receptor (beta chain) under discussion was sequenced for a study of cytomegalovirus exposure and HLA in healthy donors. The method was immunoSEQ multiplex PCR; TCRdb's version includes in-frame clones alone and lacks a portion of them. Of about 56,000 clones in the sample, approximately 93% were seen once. Germline CDR1 is SGHRS and CDR2 is YFSETQ. V gave up 4 bases and J gave up 5 bases; unmatched junction bases: 9. There are 18 residues in the CDR3. On this clone itself: Its antigen is still unknown.

Study-wide results and caveats: TCR sequences were mostly rare, though some public TCRs occurred in many donors. 150 or so TCR beta chains were listed as cytomegalovirus-associated. Confirmation in vitro established that a few CMV-associated chains were specific for CMV antigens.

The sequenced sample was PBMCs. The receptor was derived from a woman aged 18-35 years in good health and CMV-seropositive. The V call is TRBV5-1, the J call TRBJ2-1, with 16 bases lining up with TRBD2. The CDR3 coding sequence is TGCGCCAGCAGCGAATCGGGACTAGCGGGGGGGCCCCACAATGAGCAGTTCTTC. Its protein product is CASSESGLAGGPHNEQFF.